The 26 T cell receptor beta chains in this list originate from one sample, sequenced in a study of CD8 T cells in Susac syndrome. Reverse transcription of roughly 0.5 to 1 ug RNA used random hexamers. Each CDR3 protein gets one entry after TCRdb re-called the immunoSEQ multiplex PCR reads with MiXCR. The sample has over 150,000 distinct CDR3 sequences; about 94% are singletons. Sequenced sample: CD4+ T cells from PBMCs. The receptors shown here come from a human donor with multiple sclerosis.

This sequence joins TRBV4-3 and TRBJ2-7, with 10 bases identical to TRBD2. The V segment lost 0 bases and the J segment 9 bases; nucleotides outside the gene matches: 2. The CDR3 sequence is 13 residues long. Germline-derived CDR1 and CDR2 are LGHNA and YSLEER. The CDR3: CASSQDVAGGQYF. The CDR3 region has the DNA TGCGCCAGCAGCCAAGACGTAGCGGGAGGGCAGTACTTC.

The CDR3 bases are TGTGCCAGCACAGGGGGATACGAGCAGTACTTC. This codes for CASTGGYEQYF. V and J are TRBV11-2 and TRBJ2-7; 7 bases align to TRBD1. The germline gives CDR1 SGHAT, CDR2 FQNNGV. The CDR3 runs to 11 residues. Trimming cost V 7 bases and J 4 bases; bases outside gene matches: 1.

This rearrangement joins TRBV5-1 to TRBJ2-1; the match to TRBD2 covers 11 bases. Germline CDR1 SGHRS, CDR2 YFSETQ. The CDR3 runs 14 residues. Trimming removed 3 bases from V and 7 bases from J; junction bases left unmatched: 3. CDR3 in DNA: TGCGCCAGCAGCTCGGGACTAGCGGAGAATGAGCAGTTCTTC. Its protein is CASSSGLAENEQFF.

The chain links TRBV25-1 to TRBJ1-1; TRBD1 might be the D (5 bases). CDR1 and CDR2 (germline): MGHDK, SYGVNS. There are 15 residues in the CDR3. The V end was cut by 1 base, the J end by 3 bases, with 12 bases between. The CDR3 DNA sequence: TGTGCCAGCAGTGAATGGGGCCAGCGAGACACTGAAGCTTTCTTT. Its protein product is CASSEWGQRDTEAFF.

This chain uses TRBV2 with TRBJ2-2; D may be TRBD2 (6 bases). V lost 6 bases and J 7 bases, leaving 12 bases between the germline ends. The CDR3 runs 13 residues. The germline gives CDR1 SNHLY, CDR2 FYNNEI. The CDR3 sequence is CASRREFNGELFF. CDR3 nucleotides: TGTGCCAGCAGACGGGAGTTTAACGGGGAGCTGTTTTTT.

The chain employs TRBV29-1 and TRBJ1-5, with D tentatively TRBD1 (6 bases). Germline loops: CDR1 SQVTM, CDR2 ANQGSEA. V was cut by 7 bases and J by 1 base, with 14 bases left in between. The CDR3 is 14 amino acids. The CDR3 spells CSAQTGNSNQPQHF. As DNA, the CDR3 is TGCAGCGCTCAGACAGGTAACAGCAATCAGCCCCAGCATTTT.

This clonotype was seen a handful of times. The V call is TRBV20-1, the J call TRBJ1-2; D may be TRBD1 (6 bases). With 3 bases removed from V and 6 bases from J, the gap between germline ends came to 14 bases. CDR1 and CDR2 from the germline V gene are DFQATT and SNEGSKA (reference sequence). CDR3 size: 13 residues. The CDR3 sequence is CSARNWGRDGYTF. The CDR3 region has the DNA TGCAGTGCTAGGAACTGGGGGCGCGATGGCTACACCTTC.

This chain joins TRBV20-1 and TRBJ1-4, with D maybe TRBD1 (5 bases). The V gene's germline CDR1 is DFQATT and CDR2 SNEGSKA (reference sequence). The CDR3 spans 15 residues. V was pared by 0 bases and J by 7 bases, with 15 bases between. The CDR3 reads CSARDSSSGGEKLFF. The CDR3 DNA reads as TGCAGTGCTAGAGATTCATCCTCTGGGGGTGAAAAACTGTTTTTT.

The V gene is TRBV7-9, the J gene TRBJ1-6; no clear D. CDR3 length: 14 residues. The V gene's germline CDR1 is SEHNR and CDR2 FQNEAQ (reference sequence). Trimming removed 0 bases at V and 8 bases at J, with 8 bases between. The CDR3, as DNA: TGTGCCAGCAGCTTAGCTTGGCAGGATTCACCCCTCCACTTT. Its translation: CASSLAWQDSPLHF.

This chain joins TRBV12-3 or TRBV12-4 and TRBJ1-2; D perhaps matches TRBD1 (5 bases). V was pared by 2 bases and J by 2 bases, with 9 bases between. CDR3 length: 14 residues. The CDR3 nucleotides read TGTGCCAGCAGTTTACAGGGTCTCAACTATGGCTACACCTTC. Translating gives CASSLQGLNYGYTF.

The rearrangement joins TRBV7-2 to TRBJ2-3; TRBD2 aligns across 8 bases. The junction had 4 bases not matched to a gene; V was cut back by 4 bases and J by 1 base. This CDR3 has 15 residues. Germline V lookup: CDR1 SGHTA, CDR2 FQGNSA. The CDR3 region has the DNA TGTGCCAGCAGCTCTCCAGCGGGAGGCACAGATACGCAGTATTTT. Translating it yields CASSSPAGGTDTQYF.

The chain is built from TRBV20-1 and TRBJ1-2, with 7 bases matching TRBD1. V lost 6 bases to trimming and J lost 8 bases; unmatched junction nucleotides: 9. This CDR3 is built from 12 residues. Germline CDR1 DFQATT, CDR2 SNEGSKA (reference sequence). CDR3 loop: CSAATGTLGYTF. The CDR3 nucleotides are TGCAGTGCAGCGACAGGGACGCTGGGCTACACCTTC.

The V gene is TRBV7-9, the J gene TRBJ2-2; D is uncertain. The CDR3 consists of 15 residues. Trimming cost V 5 bases and J 0 bases, with 10 bases left between them. Germline V lookup: CDR1 SEHNR, CDR2 FQNEAQ (reference sequence). CDR3 amino acids: CASSEDGANTGELFF. DNA of the CDR3: TGTGCCAGCAGCGAGGACGGTGCGAACACCGGGGAGCTGTTTTTT.

The chain joins TRBV7-3 to TRBJ2-1; 9 nucleotides agree with TRBD1. The V gene's germline CDR1 is SGHTA and CDR2 FQGTGA. This CDR3 is built from 16 residues. The junction had 8 bases not matched to a gene; V was cut back by 5 bases and J by 3 bases. The CDR3 bases are TGTGCCAGCAGCCGTTCCCCGGGACAGGGCTACAATGAGCAGTTCTTC. As protein: CASSRSPGQGYNEQFF.

The rearrangement uses TRBV12-3 or TRBV12-4 and TRBJ2-7; no clear D. The V and J ends lost 2 bases and 3 bases respectively, with 8 bases between them. This CDR3 region has 13 residues. The CDR3 coding sequence is TGTGCCAGCAGTTTACTTTCAAACTACGAGCAGTACTTC. This gives the protein CASSLLSNYEQYF.

J is TRBJ1-1 and V is TRBV6-5; unclear D gene. Trimming took 4 bases from V and 1 from J, leaving 7 bases between them. Germline V gene sequence: CDR1 MNHEY, CDR2 SVGAGI. CDR3 length equals 13 residues. CDR3 nucleotides: TGTGCCAGCAGTTTAGCTGAGAACACTGAAGCTTTCTTT. It codes for CASSLAENTEAFF.

The chain is built from TRBV19 and TRBJ2-1, with TRBD2 identical over 12 bases. V gave up 10 bases and J gave up 4 bases; unmatched junction bases: 5. Germline CDR1 and CDR2: LNHDA and SQIVND (reference sequence). CDR3 length equals 14 residues. The chain's CDR3 is CAISTSGSYNEQFF. The CDR3 DNA reads as TGTGCCATATCGACTAGCGGGAGTTACAATGAGCAGTTCTTC.

The V gene is TRBV9, the J gene TRBJ2-7; TRBD1 matches at 9 bases. Per germline, CDR1 SGDLS and CDR2 YYNGEE. The CDR3 has 14 residues. Trimming cost V 0 bases and J 3 bases; bases outside gene matches: 1. The CDR3 DNA reads TGTGCCAGCAGCGTAGGGACAGGGGACTACGAGCAGTACTTC. Translated: CASSVGTGDYEQYF.

The genes are TRBV6-1 and TRBJ1-2; D gene uncertain. The V gene lost 6 bases and the J gene lost 2 bases, with 10 bases spanning the gap. Germline V lookup: CDR1 MNHNS, CDR2 SASEGT. CDR3 length: 13 residues. CDR3 loop: CASRKVSNYGYTF. In nucleotides, the CDR3 is TGTGCCAGCAGGAAGGTTTCCAACTATGGCTACACCTTC.

This chain links TRBV30 with TRBJ1-5; D unresolved. Between the trimmed V and J ends, which lost 2 bases and 6 bases, there was a span of 11 bases. Germline V lookup: CDR1 GTSNPN, CDR2 SVGIG (reference sequence). This CDR3 comprises 13 residues. The CDR3 region has the DNA TGTGCCTGGAGTTTCGAAGGGAGTCAGCCCCAGCATTTT. Translated: CAWSFEGSQPQHF.

The genes are TRBV20-1 and TRBJ1-2; D unclear. Between the trimmed V and J ends, which lost 6 bases and 0 bases, there was a span of 11 bases. The CDR3 length is 13 residues. Germline V gene data show CDR1 as DFQATT and CDR2 as SNEGSKA (reference sequence). The CDR3 loop reads CSAPRPSNYGYTF. CDR3 sequence (DNA): TGCAGTGCACCGAGACCATCTAACTATGGCTACACCTTC.

Details on this clonotype: The final CDR3 position lacks the conserved phenylalanine or tryptophan, pointing to a likely read error. The chain carries TRBV30 and TRBJ2-1; D may be TRBD1 (6 bases). The CDR3 length is 16 residues. The V gene lost 7 bases and the J gene lost 0 bases, with 19 bases spanning the gap. Germline lookup yields CDR1 GTSNPN and CDR2 SVGIG (reference sequence). The CDR3 protein is CASGGGLRSSYNEQFV. CDR3 nucleotides: TGTGCCTCCGGTGGGGGCCTCCGTAGCTCCTACAATGAGCAGTTCGTC.

The chain is built from TRBV2 and TRBJ2-5; D may be TRBD1 (5 bases). Trimming left V 7 bases short and J 7 bases short, with 13 bases between. This CDR3 is 12 amino acids long. CDR1 is SNHLY and CDR2 is FYNNEI in the germline V gene. The CDR3 nucleotides are TGTGCCAGCAAGGGCCAGGGAAGGACCCAGTACTTC. Translating gives CASKGQGRTQYF.

This chain uses TRBV12-3 or TRBV12-4 with TRBJ2-3, with D tentatively TRBD1 or TRBD2 (5 bases each). The CDR3 extends over 10 amino acids. The V and J ends lost 3 bases and 15 bases respectively, with 10 bases between them. The CDR3 DNA is TGTGCCAGCAGTTTGGGACGACCTTATTTT. Its protein product is CASSLGRPYF.

This clonotype was picked up a small number of times. The V gene is TRBV4-1, the J gene TRBJ1-1; D possibly corresponds to TRBD1 (5 bases). This CDR3 spans 14 amino acids. The germline CDR1 and CDR2 sequences are MGHRA and YSYEKL. Trimming stripped 0 bases from V and 7 bases from J, with 12 bases between. In nucleotides, the CDR3 is TGCGCCAGCAGCCAAGACGGAGGGACGGGTGAAGCTTTCTTT. This sequence encodes CASSQDGGTGEAFF.

CDR3: CASSYGGIAEAFF. The DNA of the CDR3 is TGTGCCAGCAGTTACGGGGGGATAGCTGAAGCTTTCTTT. The chain uses TRBV6-5 and TRBJ1-1; D is possibly TRBD1 (5 bases). Trimming took off 2 bases at V and 6 bases at J, with 10 bases between the two ends. Germline V CDR1 and CDR2: MNHEY, SVGAGI. The CDR3 length is 13 residues.